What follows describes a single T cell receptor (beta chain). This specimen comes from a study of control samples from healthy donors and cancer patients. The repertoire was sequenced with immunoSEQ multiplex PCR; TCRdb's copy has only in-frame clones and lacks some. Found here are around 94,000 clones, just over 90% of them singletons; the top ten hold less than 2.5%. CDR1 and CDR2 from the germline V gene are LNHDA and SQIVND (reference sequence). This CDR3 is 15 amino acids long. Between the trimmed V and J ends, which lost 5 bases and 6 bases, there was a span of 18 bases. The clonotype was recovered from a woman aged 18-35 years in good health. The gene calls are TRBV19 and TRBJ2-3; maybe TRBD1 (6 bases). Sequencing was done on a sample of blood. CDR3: CASSESGERGDTQYF. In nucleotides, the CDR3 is TGTGCCAGTAGTGAAAGCGGAGAGAGGGGGGATACGCAGTATTTT.